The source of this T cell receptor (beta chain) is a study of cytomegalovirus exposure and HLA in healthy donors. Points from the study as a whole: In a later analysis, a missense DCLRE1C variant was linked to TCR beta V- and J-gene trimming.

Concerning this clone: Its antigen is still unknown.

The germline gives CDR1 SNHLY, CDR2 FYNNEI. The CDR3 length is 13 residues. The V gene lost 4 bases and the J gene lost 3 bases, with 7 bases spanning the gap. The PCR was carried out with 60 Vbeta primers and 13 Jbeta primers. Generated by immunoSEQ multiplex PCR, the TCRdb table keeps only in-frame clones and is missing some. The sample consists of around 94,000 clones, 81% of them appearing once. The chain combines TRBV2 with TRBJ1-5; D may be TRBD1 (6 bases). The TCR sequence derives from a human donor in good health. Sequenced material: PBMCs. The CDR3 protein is CASSGQVNQPQHF. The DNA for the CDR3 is TGTGCCAGCAGTGGACAGGTCAATCAGCCCCAGCATTTT.